These 16 T cell receptor beta chains originate from one sample sequenced in a study of metastatic and nonmetastatic thyroid tumors. With MiXCR, TCRdb reprocessed the PCR reads. The profile shows about 23,000 clones, approximately 20% of them singletons. The entire patient cohort was treatment-naive prior to thyroid surgery. Sequenced sample: blood. The receptors originated from a male donor with papillary thyroid cancer or a benign thyroid nodule (not recorded which). Some clones in this sample may be carry-over from other donors' samples.

This sequence joins TRBV7-2 and TRBJ2-2; TRBD2 matches at 8 bases. The germline gives CDR1 SGHTA, CDR2 FQGNSA. This CDR3 has 14 amino acids. J was trimmed by 6 bases and V by 5 bases; bases with no gene match: 5. In nucleotides, the CDR3 is TGTGCCAGCAGCCCAAGCGGGAGATCCGGGGAGCTGTTTTTT. Translating gives CASSPSGRSGELFF.

As to this clone: A junction end diverges from the germline sequence, so it may reflect a read error. V is TRBV7-7 and J is TRBJ2-3, with 8 bases that match TRBD1. The CDR3 is 14 amino acids. Per the germline V gene, CDR1 is SSHAT and CDR2 is FNYEAQ (reference sequence). CDR3 residues: CASSSRQGTDTQYF. The CDR3 coding sequence is TGTGCTAGCAGCTCTAGACAGGGGACAGATACGCAGTATTTT.

This clone came up many times. The chain carries TRBV5-1 and TRBJ1-5; perhaps TRBD1 as D (5 bases). The length of the CDR3 is 15 residues. Trimming pared 4 bases from V and 4 bases from J, leaving 15 bases between. Germline loops: CDR1 SGHRS, CDR2 YFSETQ. CDR3: CASSPGTAVNQPQHF. In DNA, the CDR3 is TGCGCCAGCAGCCCGGGGACTGCGGTTAATCAGCCCCAGCATTTT.

This chain uses TRBV15 with TRBJ2-3, with D possibly matching TRBD2 (6 bases). V was trimmed by 0 bases and J by 1 base, leaving 8 bases between them. Germline CDR1 LNHNV, CDR2 YYDKDF (reference sequence). The CDR3 totals 15 residues. CDR3 protein: CATSREWGGTDTQYF. CDR3 nucleotide sequence: TGTGCCACCAGCAGAGAGTGGGGGGGCACAGATACGCAGTATTTT.

This clone was seen at least ten times. The CDR3 DNA reads as TGTGCCAGCAGCTTAGCGGGGGGTAAAGAGACCCAGTACTTC. The encoded protein is CASSLAGGKETQYF. This sequence joins TRBV7-9 and TRBJ2-5; maybe TRBD2 (6 bases). Per germline, CDR1 SEHNR and CDR2 FQNEAQ (reference sequence). V gave up 0 bases and J gave up 3 bases, with 8 bases separating them. The CDR3 extends over 14 amino acids.

This clone was picked up many times. CDR3 in amino acids: CSARDPDRSYGYTF. CDR3 in DNA: TGCAGTGCTAGAGATCCAGACCGAAGTTATGGCTACACCTTC. V usage is TRBV20-1 and J usage is TRBJ1-2; D is unresolved. Trimming took 0 bases from V and 5 from J, leaving 13 bases between them. CDR1 is DFQATT and CDR2 is SNEGSKA in the germline V gene (reference sequence). This CDR3 is 14 amino acids long.

This clone came up a few times. The junction shows a germline mismatch at one end, possibly a read error. The chain links TRBV7-9 to TRBJ1-1, with unresolved D. The CDR3 runs to 12 residues. Germline CDR1 reads SEHNR; CDR2 reads FQNEAQ (reference sequence). The CDR3 spells CASSSEGDEASF. The CDR3 DNA sequence: TGTGCCAGCAGCTCCGAGGGTGATGAAGCTTCCTTT.

Comments on this clone: Other DNA sequences in this specimen translate into the identical CDR3. V usage is TRBV5-6 and J usage is TRBJ2-2; either TRBD1 or TRBD2 may fit D (5 bases each). Trimming shortened V by 5 bases and J by 1 base, and 18 bases separated the two germline ends. Germline assignment: CDR1 SGHDT and CDR2 YYEEEE. The CDR3 is made up of 17 amino acids. The CDR3 reads CASRIKPGPLNTGELFF. DNA for the CDR3: TGTGCCAGCAGAATTAAACCGGGACCCCTGAACACCGGGGAGCTGTTTTTT. The whole variable domain, filled in from reference TRBV5-6 and TRBJ2-2, reads DAGVTQSPTHLIKTRGQQVTLRCSPKSGHDTVSWYQQALGQGPQFIFQYYEEEERQRGNFPDRFSGHQFPNYSSELNVNALLLGDSALYLCASRIKPGPLNTGELFFGEGSRLTVL.

By frequency in the sample, this clone is medium-sized (0.01 to 0.1%). Other DNA variants within this sample encode the same CDR3. This chain connects TRBV19 to TRBJ2-1; 7 nucleotides align to TRBD1. J gave up 4 bases and V 8 bases, and 5 bases lay outside the gene matches. Germline V gene lookup returns CDR1 LNHDA and CDR2 SQIVND (reference sequence). The CDR3 has 13 residues. In DNA, the CDR3 is TGTGCCAGTCGGGACAGAAAATACAATGAGCAGTTCTTC. It encodes CASRDRKYNEQFF.

Notes on this clone: An end of the junction differs from the germline gene, which may be a read error. The chain is built from TRBV6-2 or TRBV6-3 and TRBJ2-7; maybe TRBD1 (5 bases). Looked up from germline, CDR1 is MNHEY and CDR2 is SVGEGT. The CDR3 is 8 amino acids. CDR3 coding DNA: TGTGCCAGCAGAGGGGCACTTTTT. It is translated as CASRGALF.

This clone occurred a few times. The rearrangement links TRBV5-1 to TRBJ2-3, with 9 bases fitting TRBD2. V gave up 2 bases and J gave up 4 bases; unmatched junction bases: 5. The CDR3 has 15 residues. CDR1 and CDR2 from the germline V gene are SGHRS and YFSETQ. The CDR3 DNA sequence: TGCGCCAGCAGCTTAGGCGGGGGGGCTCCAGATACGCAGTATTTT. This gives the protein CASSLGGGAPDTQYF.

This clone was detected ten times or more. A much larger clone differs from this one at a single base, so this may be a read error. A read error is likely, as this CDR3 ends without the conserved phenylalanine or tryptophan. The J gene is TRBJ2-5, the V gene TRBV6-1, with D possibly TRBD1 on 6 matching bases. The V end was cut by 3 bases, the J end by 7 bases, with 12 bases between. CDR1 and CDR2 from the germline V gene are MNHNS and SASEGT. CDR3 size: 13 residues. The CDR3 DNA reads TGTGCCAGCAGTGACACCCGAGGGGGGACCCAGTACTCC. Translating gives CASSDTRGGTQYS.

The rearrangement uses TRBV11-3 and TRBJ2-2; either TRBD1 or TRBD2 may supply D (5 bases each). The CDR3 runs to 14 residues. With 5 bases removed from V and 4 bases from J, the gap between germline ends came to 11 bases. Germline CDR1 SGHNT, CDR2 YENEEA. For the CDR3, the DNA is TGTGCCAGCAGCCGGGACGTCCCCACCGGGGAGCTGTTTTTT. Amino acid sequence: CASSRDVPTGELFF.

This clone is deemed medium-sized. The CDR3 region has the DNA TGTGCCAGTAGCCAAGGGGCTACCAACACCGGGGAGCTGTTTTTT. It specifies CASSQGATNTGELFF. The genes are TRBV19 and TRBJ2-2; possibly TRBD1 for D (5 bases). The CDR3 loop spans 15 amino acids. Trimming took 6 bases from V and 2 from J, leaving 13 bases between them. Germline V gene sequence: CDR1 LNHDA, CDR2 SQIVND (reference sequence).

V is TRBV20-1 and J is TRBJ2-3; D is unresolved. This CDR3 comprises 16 residues. Trimming took 1 base from V and 3 from J, leaving 17 bases between them. Per germline, CDR1 DFQATT and CDR2 SNEGSKA (reference sequence). CDR3 sequence (DNA): TGCAGTGCTAGAGTTCAAAAGGGTAGCCCAACAGATACGCAGTATTTT. This translates into CSARVQKGSPTDTQYF.

This chain joins TRBV9 and TRBJ2-7; D is possibly TRBD1 or TRBD2 (5 bases each). The V gene's germline CDR1 is SGDLS and CDR2 YYNGEE. CDR3 length equals 15 residues. Trimming stripped 4 bases from V and 1 base from J, with 15 bases between. The CDR3 loop is CASSPTGTASYEQYF. CDR3 DNA sequence: TGTGCCAGCAGCCCCACCGGGACGGCTTCCTACGAGCAGTACTTC.